These 5 T cell receptor beta chains were sequenced from one sample in a study of OX40 agonist ivuxolimab in advanced cancers. Generated by immunoSEQ multiplex PCR, the TCRdb table keeps only in-frame clones and is missing some. Found here are tens of thousands of clones, around nine tenths of them singletons; the top ten hold around 0.31%. The source material was CD4+ or CD8+ T cells sorted from blood, sampled in a trial of the OX40 agonist ivuxolimab. The receptors originated from an adult with an advanced solid tumor such as melanoma, head and neck, liver or kidney cancer.

V gene TRBV2 combines with J gene TRBJ2-7, with a possible D match to TRBD2 (6 bases). This CDR3 region has 15 residues. Germline-derived CDR1 and CDR2 are SNHLY and FYNNEI. Trimming removed 4 bases at V and 0 bases at J, with 13 bases between. The CDR3 sequence is CASSGWRGVSYEQYF. DNA for the CDR3: TGTGCCAGCAGTGGTTGGCGGGGAGTCTCCTACGAGCAGTACTTC.

This chain links TRBV6-1 with TRBJ1-1, with TRBD1 matching over 8 bases. V gave up 7 bases and J gave up 7 bases; unmatched junction bases: 11. This CDR3 region has 14 residues. CDR1 and CDR2 (germline): MNHNS, SASEGT. Here the CDR3 reads CASTGRTGINEAFF. DNA of the CDR3: TGTGCCAGCACCGGTCGGACAGGGATTAATGAAGCTTTCTTT.

V gene TRBV19 combines with J gene TRBJ2-5; the D call may be TRBD1 or TRBD2 (5 bases each). The CDR3 has 15 amino acids. The germline gives CDR1 LNHDA, CDR2 SQIVND (reference sequence). Trimming left V 1 base short and J 3 bases short, with 12 bases between. In DNA, the CDR3 is TGTGCCAGTAGTATAGGGGGGAGATGGAAAGAGACCCAGTACTTC. It is translated as CASSIGGRWKETQYF.

The chain uses TRBV7-9 and TRBJ1-2; 7 nucleotides agree with TRBD1. The CDR3 has 14 amino acids. V lost 5 bases to trimming and J lost 3 bases; unmatched junction nucleotides: 6. The germline CDR1 and CDR2 sequences are SEHNR and FQNEAQ (reference sequence). CDR3 coding DNA: TGTGCCAGCAGCAGGGGGACAGAGTACTATGGCTACACCTTC. Protein product: CASSRGTEYYGYTF. The full variable domain, rest sourced from reference TRBV7-9 and TRBJ1-2, is DTGVSQNPRHKITKRGQNVTFRCDPISEHNRLYWYRQTLGQGPEFLTYFQNEAQLEKSRLLSDRFSAERPKGSFSTLEIQRTEQGDSAMYLCASSRGTEYYGYTFGSGTRLTVV.

CDR3 amino acids: CASSPQGKHYGYTF. As DNA, the CDR3 is TGTGCCAGCTCACCACAGGGCAAACACTATGGCTACACCTTC. The J gene is TRBJ1-2, the V gene TRBV18; D gene uncertain. CDR3 length equals 14 residues. V was cut by 1 base and J by 3 bases, with 9 bases left in between. Germline V CDR1 and CDR2: KGHSH, LQKENI. The full variable domain, with the rest looked up from reference TRBV18 and TRBJ1-2, is NAGVMQNPRHLVRRRGQEARLRCSPMKGHSHVYWYRQLPEEGLKFMVYLQKENIIDESGMPKERFSAEFPKEGPSILRIQQVVRGDSAAYFCASSPQGKHYGYTFGSGTRLTVV.